This TCR beta chain stems from a study of CXCR3-negative and CXCR3-positive naive CD8 T cells. cDNA libraries for TRB were generated by 5' RACE incorporating UMI labels. With the 5' RACE reads reprocessed, TCRdb shows one record per CDR3 protein and no DNA. This sample's clone table lists 38,000 or so distinct CDR3 sequences. This CDR3 contains 14 residues. Germline CDR1 SGHRS, CDR2 YFSETQ. Sequenced: naive CXCR3- CD8+ T cells from blood. Sample subset: CD45RO-CCR7+CD27+CD95- naive CD8+ T cells lacking CXCR3 (TNR3-). The receptor comes from a human donor in good health. Some clones in this sample may be carry-over from other donors' samples. The chain couples TRBV5-1 to TRBJ2-7; with no DNA, the TCRdb D assignment of TRBD2 cannot be verified. CDR3 amino acids: CASSPWTDAYEQYF.